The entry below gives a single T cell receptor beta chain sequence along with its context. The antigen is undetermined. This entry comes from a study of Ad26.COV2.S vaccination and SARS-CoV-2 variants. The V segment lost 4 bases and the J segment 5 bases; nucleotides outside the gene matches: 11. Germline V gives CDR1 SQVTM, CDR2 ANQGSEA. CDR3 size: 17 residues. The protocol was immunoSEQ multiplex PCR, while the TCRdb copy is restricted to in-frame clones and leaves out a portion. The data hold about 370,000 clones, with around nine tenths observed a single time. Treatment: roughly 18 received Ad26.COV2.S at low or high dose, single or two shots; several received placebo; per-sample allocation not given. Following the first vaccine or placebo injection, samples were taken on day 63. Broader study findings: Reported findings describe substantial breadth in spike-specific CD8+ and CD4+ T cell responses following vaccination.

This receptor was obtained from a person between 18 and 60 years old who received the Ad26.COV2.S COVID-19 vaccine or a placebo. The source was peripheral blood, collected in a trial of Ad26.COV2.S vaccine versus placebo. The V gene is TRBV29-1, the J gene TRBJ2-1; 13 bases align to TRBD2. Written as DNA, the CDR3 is TGCAGCGTTGCCCGACTAGCGGGGGGCCTCTTAAACAATGAGCAGTTCTTC. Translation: CSVARLAGGLLNNEQFF.